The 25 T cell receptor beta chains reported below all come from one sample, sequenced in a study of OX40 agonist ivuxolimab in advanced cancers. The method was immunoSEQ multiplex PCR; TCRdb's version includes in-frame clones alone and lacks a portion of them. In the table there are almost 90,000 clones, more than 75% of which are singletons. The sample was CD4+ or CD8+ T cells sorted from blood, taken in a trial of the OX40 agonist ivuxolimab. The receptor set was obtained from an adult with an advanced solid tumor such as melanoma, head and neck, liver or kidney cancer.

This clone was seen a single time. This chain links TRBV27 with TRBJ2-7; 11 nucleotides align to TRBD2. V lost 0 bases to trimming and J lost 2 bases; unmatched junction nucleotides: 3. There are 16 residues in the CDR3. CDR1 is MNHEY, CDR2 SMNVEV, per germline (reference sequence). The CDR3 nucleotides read TGTGCCAGCAGTTTATCGCCGGGACTAGCGGCCTACGAGCAGTACTTC. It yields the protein CASSLSPGLAAYEQYF.

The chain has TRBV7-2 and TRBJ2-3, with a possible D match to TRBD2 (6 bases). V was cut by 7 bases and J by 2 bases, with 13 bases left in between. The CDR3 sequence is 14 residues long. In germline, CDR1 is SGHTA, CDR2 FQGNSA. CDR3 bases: TGTGCCAGCATTTACGGGAGAACCACAGATACGCAGTATTTT. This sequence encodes CASIYGRTTDTQYF.

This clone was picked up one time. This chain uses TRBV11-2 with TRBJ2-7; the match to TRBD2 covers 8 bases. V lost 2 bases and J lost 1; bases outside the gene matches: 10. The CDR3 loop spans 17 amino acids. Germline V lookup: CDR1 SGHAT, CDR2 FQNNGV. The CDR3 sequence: CASSLPPGGGPSYEQYF. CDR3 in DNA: TGTGCCAGCAGCTTACCCCCCGGCGGGGGGCCGTCCTACGAGCAGTACTTC.

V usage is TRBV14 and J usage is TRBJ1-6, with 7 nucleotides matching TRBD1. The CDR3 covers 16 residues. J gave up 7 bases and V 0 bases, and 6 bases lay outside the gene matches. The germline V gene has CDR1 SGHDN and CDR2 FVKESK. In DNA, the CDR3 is TGTGCCAGCAGCCAAGATGAGGGACAGATAAATTCACCCCTCCACTTT. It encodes CASSQDEGQINSPLHF. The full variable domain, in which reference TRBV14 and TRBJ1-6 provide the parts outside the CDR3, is EAGVTQFPSHSVIEKGQTVTLRCDPISGHDNLYWYRRVMGKEIKFLLHFVKESKQDESGMPNNRFLAERTGGTYSTLKVQPAELEDSGVYFCASSQDEGQINSPLHFGNGTRLTVT.

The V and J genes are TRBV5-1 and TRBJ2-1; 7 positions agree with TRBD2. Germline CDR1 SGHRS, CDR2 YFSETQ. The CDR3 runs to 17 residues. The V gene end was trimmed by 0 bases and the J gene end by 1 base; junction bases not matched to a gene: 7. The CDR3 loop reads CASSLAGGTGSYNEQFF. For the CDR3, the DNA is TGCGCCAGCAGCTTGGCCGGGGGGACGGGTTCCTACAATGAGCAGTTCTTC.

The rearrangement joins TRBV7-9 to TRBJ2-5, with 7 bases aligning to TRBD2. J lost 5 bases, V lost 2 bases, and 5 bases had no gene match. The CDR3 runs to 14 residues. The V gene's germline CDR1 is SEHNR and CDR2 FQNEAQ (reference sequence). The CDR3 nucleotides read TGTGCCAGCAGCTTATTCAGCGGGGCTGAGACCCAGTACTTC. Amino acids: CASSLFSGAETQYF.

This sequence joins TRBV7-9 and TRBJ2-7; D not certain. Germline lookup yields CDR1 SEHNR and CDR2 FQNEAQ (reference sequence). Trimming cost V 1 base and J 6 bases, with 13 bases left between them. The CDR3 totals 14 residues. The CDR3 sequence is CASSLDLGFGEQYF. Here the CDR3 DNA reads TGTGCCAGCAGCTTAGATTTAGGCTTTGGCGAGCAGTACTTC.

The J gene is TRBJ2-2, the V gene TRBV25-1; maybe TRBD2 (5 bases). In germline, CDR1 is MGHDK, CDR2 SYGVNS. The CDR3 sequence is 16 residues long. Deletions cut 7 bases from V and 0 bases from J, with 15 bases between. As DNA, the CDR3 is TGTGCCAGCAAGGGATTCGGGGAGACGAACACCGGGGAGCTGTTTTTT. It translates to CASKGFGETNTGELFF.

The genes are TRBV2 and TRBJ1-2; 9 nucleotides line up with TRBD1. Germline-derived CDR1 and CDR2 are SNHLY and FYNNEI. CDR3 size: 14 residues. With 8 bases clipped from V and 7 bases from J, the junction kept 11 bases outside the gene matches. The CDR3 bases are TGTGCCAGCGGCAGGACAGGGGAAAGATCTGGCTACACCTTC. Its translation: CASGRTGERSGYTF.

The CDR3 protein is CASGYRGQSRKRFF. For the CDR3, the DNA is TGTGCCAGCGGATACAGGGGACAATCTCGAAAAAGATTCTTT. The genes are TRBV6-4 and TRBJ1-1; 7 positions match TRBD1. Germline assignment: CDR1 MRHNA and CDR2 SNTAGT. The V segment lost 8 bases and the J segment 14 bases; nucleotides outside the gene matches: 20. The CDR3 has 14 residues.

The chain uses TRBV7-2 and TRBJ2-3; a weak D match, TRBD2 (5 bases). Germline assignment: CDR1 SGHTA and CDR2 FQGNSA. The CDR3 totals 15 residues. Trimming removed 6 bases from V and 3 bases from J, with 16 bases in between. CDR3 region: CASSFGGPGTDTQYF. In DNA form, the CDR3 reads TGTGCCAGCAGTTTCGGAGGCCCCGGGACAGATACGCAGTATTTT.

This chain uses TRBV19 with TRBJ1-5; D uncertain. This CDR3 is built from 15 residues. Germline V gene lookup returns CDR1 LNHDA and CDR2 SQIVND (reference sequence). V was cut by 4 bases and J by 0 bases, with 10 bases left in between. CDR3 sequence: CASSTVVYSNQPQHF. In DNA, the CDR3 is TGTGCCAGTAGTACGGTAGTGTATAGCAATCAGCCCCAGCATTTT.

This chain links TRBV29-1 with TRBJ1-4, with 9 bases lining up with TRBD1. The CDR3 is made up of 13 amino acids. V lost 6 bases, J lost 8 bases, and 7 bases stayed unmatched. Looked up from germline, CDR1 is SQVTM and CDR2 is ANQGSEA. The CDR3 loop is CSVNRGLGEKLFF. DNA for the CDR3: TGCAGCGTCAACAGGGGGCTAGGGGAAAAACTGTTTTTT. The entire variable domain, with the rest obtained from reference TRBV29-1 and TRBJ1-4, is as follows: SAVISQKPSRDICQRGTSLTIQCQVDSQVTMMFWYRQQPGQSLTLIATANQGSEATYESGFVIDKFPISRPNLTFSTLTVSNMSPEDSSIYLCSVNRGLGEKLFFGSGTQLSVL.

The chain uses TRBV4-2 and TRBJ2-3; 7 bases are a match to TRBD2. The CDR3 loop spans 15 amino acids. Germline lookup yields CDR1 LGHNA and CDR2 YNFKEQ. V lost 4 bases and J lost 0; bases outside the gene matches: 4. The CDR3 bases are TGTGCCAGCAGCCCACAACTAGCGAGCACAGATACGCAGTATTTT. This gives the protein CASSPQLASTDTQYF.

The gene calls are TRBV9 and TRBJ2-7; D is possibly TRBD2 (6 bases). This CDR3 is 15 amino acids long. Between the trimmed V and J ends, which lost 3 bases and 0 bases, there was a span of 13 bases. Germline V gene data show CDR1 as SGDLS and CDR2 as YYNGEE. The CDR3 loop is CASSAYGGSSYEQYF. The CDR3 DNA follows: TGTGCCAGCAGCGCCTATGGGGGGTCCTCCTACGAGCAGTACTTC.

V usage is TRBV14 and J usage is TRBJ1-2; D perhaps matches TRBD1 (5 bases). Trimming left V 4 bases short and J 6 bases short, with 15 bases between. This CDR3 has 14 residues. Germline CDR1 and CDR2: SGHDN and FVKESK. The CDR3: CASSPGAWGHGYTF. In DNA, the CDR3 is TGTGCCAGCAGCCCCGGGGCTTGGGGCCATGGCTACACCTTC.

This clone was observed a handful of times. CDR3 sequence (DNA): TGTGCCAGCAGCGTAGTCGGGGGGGCTAATGAAAAACTGTTTTTT. Translating gives CASSVVGGANEKLFF. This chain joins TRBV9 and TRBJ1-4, with a possible D match to TRBD1 (5 bases). The CDR3 is 15 amino acids. V was trimmed by 0 bases and J by 3 bases, leaving 9 bases between them. Germline-derived CDR1 and CDR2 are SGDLS and YYNGEE.

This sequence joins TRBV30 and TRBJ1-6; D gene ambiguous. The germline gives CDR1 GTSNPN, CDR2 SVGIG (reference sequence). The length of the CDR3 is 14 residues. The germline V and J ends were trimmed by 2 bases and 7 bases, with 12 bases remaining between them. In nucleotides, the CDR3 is TGTGCCTGGAGTCTAATTCGTCAAAATTCACCCCTCCACTTT. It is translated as CAWSLIRQNSPLHF.

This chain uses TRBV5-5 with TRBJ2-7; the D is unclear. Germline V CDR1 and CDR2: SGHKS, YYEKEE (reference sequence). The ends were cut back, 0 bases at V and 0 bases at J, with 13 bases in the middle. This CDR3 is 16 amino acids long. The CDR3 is CASSLVAPLNSYEQYF. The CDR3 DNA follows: TGTGCCAGCAGCTTGGTTGCGCCTTTAAACTCCTACGAGCAGTACTTC.

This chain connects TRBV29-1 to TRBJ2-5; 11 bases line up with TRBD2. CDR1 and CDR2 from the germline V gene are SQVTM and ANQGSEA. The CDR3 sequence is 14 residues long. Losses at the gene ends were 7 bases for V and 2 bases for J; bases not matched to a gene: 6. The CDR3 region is CSATSGSPQETQYF. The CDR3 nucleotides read TGCAGCGCTACTAGCGGGAGCCCGCAAGAGACCCAGTACTTC.

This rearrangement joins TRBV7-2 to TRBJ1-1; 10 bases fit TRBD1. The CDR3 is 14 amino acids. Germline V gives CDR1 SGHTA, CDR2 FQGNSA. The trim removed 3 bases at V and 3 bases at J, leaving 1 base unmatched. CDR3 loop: CASSLTGGDTEAFF. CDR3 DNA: TGTGCCAGCAGCTTGACAGGGGGCGACACTGAAGCTTTCTTT. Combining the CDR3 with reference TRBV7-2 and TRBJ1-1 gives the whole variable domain GAGVSQSPSNKVTEKGKDVELRCDPISGHTALYWYRQSLGQGLEFLIYFQGNSAPDKSGLPSDRFSAERTGGSVSTLTIQRTQQEDSAVYLCASSLTGGDTEAFFGQGTRLTVV.

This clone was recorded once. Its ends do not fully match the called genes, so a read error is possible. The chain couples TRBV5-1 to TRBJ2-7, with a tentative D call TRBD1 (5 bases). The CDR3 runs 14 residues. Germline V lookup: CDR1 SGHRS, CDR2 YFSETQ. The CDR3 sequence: CASSLGQGVYEQYF. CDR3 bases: TGCGCCAGCAGTTTGGGTCAGGGTGTATACGAGCAGTACTTC.

DNA for the CDR3: TGTGCCATCAGTGTAAAGGGAGGCACCGGGGAGCTGTTTTTT. Its protein product is CAISVKGGTGELFF. The chain has TRBV10-3 and TRBJ2-2, with TRBD2 as a possible D gene (6 bases). The CDR3 consists of 14 residues. V gave up 4 bases and J gave up 4 bases, with 10 bases separating them. Germline V gene sequence: CDR1 ENHRY, CDR2 SYGVKD.

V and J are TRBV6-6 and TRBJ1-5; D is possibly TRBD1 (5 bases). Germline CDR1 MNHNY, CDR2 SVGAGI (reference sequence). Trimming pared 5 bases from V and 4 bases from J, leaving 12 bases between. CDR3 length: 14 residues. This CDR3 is CASSNPGLNQPQHF. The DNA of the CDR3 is TGTGCCAGCAGTAACCCGGGACTTAATCAGCCCCAGCATTTT.

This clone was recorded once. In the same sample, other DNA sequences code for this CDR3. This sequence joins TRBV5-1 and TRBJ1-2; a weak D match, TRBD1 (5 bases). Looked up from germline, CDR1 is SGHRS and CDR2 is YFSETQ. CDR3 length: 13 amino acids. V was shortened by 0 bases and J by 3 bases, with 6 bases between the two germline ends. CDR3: CASSLAGDYGYTF. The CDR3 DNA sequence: TGCGCCAGCAGCTTGGCGGGGGACTATGGCTACACCTTC.